The sequence of this T cell receptor (beta chain) was determined in a study of OX40 agonist ivuxolimab in advanced cancers. The trim removed 2 bases at V and 7 bases at J, leaving 6 bases unmatched. Germline loops: CDR1 SGHNT, CDR2 YYREEE (reference sequence). The CDR3 is 13 residues long. Blood was sampled at baseline, cycle 4 day 1, and cycle 7 day 1. The data were produced by immunoSEQ multiplex PCR, yet TCRdb's version contains in-frame clones alone and is incomplete. The repertoire holds 70,000 to 95,000 clones, with roughly 92% as singletons. Material: CD4+ or CD8+ T cells sorted from blood, obtained in a trial of the OX40 agonist ivuxolimab. The clonotype originates from an adult with an advanced solid tumor such as melanoma, head and neck, liver or kidney cancer. The rearrangement links TRBV5-4 to TRBJ2-7; the match to TRBD1 covers 7 bases. The CDR3: CASSFTGVGEQYF. DNA for the CDR3: TGTGCCAGCAGCTTCACAGGGGTAGGGGAGCAGTACTTC.